This T cell receptor beta chain was sequenced during a study of human T cells and chemical hapten exposure. At the level of the study: A 2 cm by 2 cm inner upper arm patch received 2% DPC for sensitization. TCR yield per sample varied, mainly due to pooled library volumes.

As to time point: patch test 3, about 24 weeks after DPC sensitization. Treatment here: therapeutic diphenylcyclopropenone sensitization with weekly scalp DPC. The study extracted total RNA from unfractionated whole blood. Study results and limitations: Significantly greater numbers of large CDR3 similarity clusters came from expanded TCRs than from controls.

A remark on this clonotype: What it binds is unknown.

TCRdb reanalysed the RACE reads using MiXCR and keeps one entry per CDR3 protein. This table has 100,000 to 150,000 distinct CDR3 sequences, approximately 11% appearing once. Sample: whole blood, taken in connection with sensitization to the hapten diphenylcyclopropenone (DPC). The clonotype originates from a woman aged 50 to 60 with alopecia areata. Some clones in this sample may be carry-over from other donors' samples.

As DNA, the CDR3 is TGTGCCAGCAGCCCCGGGGAGCCCTACGAGCAGTACTTC. Its translation: CASSPGEPYEQYF. The chain uses TRBV7-2 and TRBJ2-7, with a tentative D call TRBD2 (5 bases). This CDR3 region has 13 residues. Trimming shortened V by 5 bases and J by 2 bases, and 10 bases separated the two germline ends. Germline V gives CDR1 SGHTA, CDR2 FQGNSA.